A selection of T cell receptor beta chains follows, all from one sample in a study of cytomegalovirus exposure and HLA in healthy donors. Clones were sequenced by immunoSEQ multiplex PCR, and TCRdb holds only the in-frame ones, with some missing. Among about 64,000 clones, 75% to 85% were seen once, and the ten largest hold 6.5% to 8.5%. Sequencing was carried out using PBMCs. All receptors come from a man aged 18 to 35 in good health and CMV-seropositive. Both conserved end residues are part of each CDR3. The D gene is left open where the match is weak. Size values are once, few and many counts, or a class for expanded clones, and some rows have none.

J gene: TRBJ1-2
clone size: NA
D gene: NA
V gene: TRBV7-9
CDR3 DNA: TGTGCCAGCAGCCCCGACAGTTACGGCTACACCTTC
CDR3 protein: CASSPDSYGYTF

J gene: TRBJ2-3
clone size: NA
D gene: TRBD2
V gene: TRBV30
CDR3 DNA: TGTGCCTGGAGTGTCGGACTAGCGGGGAGCACAGATACGCAGTATTTT
CDR3 protein: CAWSVGLAGSTDTQYF

J gene: TRBJ1-1
clone size: NA
D gene: NA
V gene: TRBV4-2
CDR3 DNA: TGTGCCAGCAGCCCGGGGGTGACTGAAGCTTTCTTT
CDR3 protein: CASSPGVTEAFF

J gene: TRBJ1-5
clone size: NA
D gene: NA
V gene: TRBV30
CDR3 DNA: TGTGCCTGGAGTACACTGGGAGATCAGCCCCAGCATTTT
CDR3 protein: CAWSTLGDQPQHF

J gene: TRBJ1-4
clone size: NA
D gene: NA
V gene: TRBV29-1
CDR3 DNA: TGCAGCGCCAACGGCGTAGGAGGAGAAAAACTGTTTTTT
CDR3 protein: CSANGVGGEKLFF

J gene: TRBJ1-1
clone size: NA
D gene: TRBD1
V gene: TRBV7-2
CDR3 DNA: TGTGCCAGCAGTTCCGGGACAGTGTACACTGAAGCTTTCTTT
CDR3 protein: CASSSGTVYTEAFF

J gene: TRBJ2-2
clone size: NA
D gene: TRBD1
V gene: TRBV19
CDR3 DNA: TGTGCCAGTAGTAAGGACAGGGCCGGGGAGCTGTTTTTT
CDR3 protein: CASSKDRAGELFF

J gene: TRBJ2-1
clone size: few
D gene: TRBD2
V gene: TRBV6-1
CDR3 DNA: TGTGCCAGCAGCCTTAGCGGGCGTAATGAGCAGTTCTTC
CDR3 protein: CASSLSGRNEQFF

J gene: TRBJ2-1
clone size: NA
D gene: NA
V gene: TRBV6-5
CDR3 DNA: TGTGCCAGCAGTTACTCTTTCCAGGCTTCCTACAATGAGCAGTTCTTC
CDR3 protein: CASSYSFQASYNEQFF

J gene: TRBJ2-5
clone size: NA
D gene: TRBD1
V gene: TRBV4-1
CDR3 DNA: TGCGCCAGCAGCCAAGACAGGTGGCAGGGGGTCGGAGAGACCCAGTACTTC
CDR3 protein: CASSQDRWQGVGETQYF

J gene: TRBJ1-1
clone size: NA
D gene: NA
V gene: TRBV30
CDR3 DNA: TGTGCCTGGAATGTACTCGGGAACACTGAAGCTTTCTTT
CDR3 protein: CAWNVLGNTEAFF

J gene: TRBJ1-2
clone size: NA
D gene: NA
V gene: TRBV4-1
CDR3 DNA: TGCGCCAGCAGCCAGGCCGGGAAAGGTGATGGCTACACCTTC
CDR3 protein: CASSQAGKGDGYTF

J gene: TRBJ1-3
clone size: NA
D gene: NA
V gene: TRBV7-2
CDR3 DNA: TGTGCCAGCAGCACCTTCGTGGAGAGCTCTGGAAACACCATATATTTT
CDR3 protein: CASSTFVESSGNTIYF

J gene: TRBJ1-4
clone size: NA
D gene: TRBD1
V gene: TRBV30
CDR3 DNA: TGTGCCTGGAGCCTTCCACAGGGGGTGGGAGAAAAACTGTTTTTT
CDR3 protein: CAWSLPQGVGEKLFF

J gene: TRBJ1-1
clone size: NA
D gene: TRBD1
V gene: TRBV7-9
CDR3 DNA: TGTGCCAGCAGCTTTGCAGGGGGATACACTGAAGCTTTCTTT
CDR3 protein: CASSFAGGYTEAFF

J gene: TRBJ1-1
clone size: NA
D gene: NA
V gene: TRBV5-1
CDR3 DNA: TGCGCCAGCAGCTTCGAAGGGTCGGGAGAAGCTTTCTTT
CDR3 protein: CASSFEGSGEAFF

J gene: TRBJ1-5
clone size: NA
D gene: NA
V gene: TRBV29-1
CDR3 DNA: TGCAGCGTACTTACAGATAGCAATCAGCCCCAGCATTTT
CDR3 protein: CSVLTDSNQPQHF

J gene: TRBJ2-7
clone size: NA
D gene: NA
V gene: TRBV5-1
CDR3 DNA: TGCGCCAGCAGCTGGGCCGGAGACCTGTCGGGGGAGCAGTACTTC
CDR3 protein: CASSWAGDLSGEQYF

J gene: TRBJ2-3
clone size: NA
D gene: TRBD2
V gene: TRBV7-6
CDR3 DNA: TGTGCCAGCAGCGAGCTAGCGGGCACAGATACGCAGTATTTT
CDR3 protein: CASSELAGTDTQYF

J gene: TRBJ1-1
clone size: few
D gene: TRBD1
V gene: TRBV6-4
CDR3 DNA: TGTGCCAGCAGGCCTGGGACAGATTCGAACACTGAAGCTTTCTTT
CDR3 protein: CASRPGTDSNTEAFF

J gene: TRBJ1-2
clone size: once
D gene: NA
V gene: TRBV6-1
CDR3 DNA: TGTGCCAGCAGTGAAGGAGGGATAAATGACTACACCTTC
CDR3 protein: CASSEGGINDYTF

J gene: TRBJ1-5
clone size: NA
D gene: NA
V gene: TRBV7-9
CDR3 DNA: TGTGCCAGCAGCTTAAATGGGCCTCAGGGTCAGCCCCAGCATTTT
CDR3 protein: CASSLNGPQGQPQHF

J gene: TRBJ1-2
clone size: NA
D gene: TRBD1
V gene: TRBV6-5
CDR3 DNA: TGTGCCAGCAGCCTAAGGGACAGGTCTTACTATGGCTACACCTTC
CDR3 protein: CASSLRDRSYYGYTF

J gene: TRBJ1-1
clone size: few
D gene: NA
V gene: TRBV7-9
CDR3 DNA: TGTGCCAGCAGCCCCGGGAGCACTGAAGCTTTCTTT
CDR3 protein: CASSPGSTEAFF

J gene: TRBJ2-1
clone size: medium-sized
D gene: NA
V gene: TRBV6-5
CDR3 DNA: TGTGCCAGCAGTTACTCCCCGCCTAGTAGGTACAATGAGCAGTTCTTC
CDR3 protein: CASSYSPPSRYNEQFF

J gene: TRBJ2-7
clone size: many
D gene: NA
V gene: TRBV7-2
CDR3 DNA: TGTGCCAGCAGCTTTAACGGGTACGAGCAGTACTTC
CDR3 protein: CASSFNGYEQYF

J gene: TRBJ2-7
clone size: NA
D gene: TRBD1
V gene: TRBV6-5
CDR3 DNA: TGTGCCACCCCTGACAGGGGATCCTTCTACGAGCAGTACTTC
CDR3 protein: CATPDRGSFYEQYF

J gene: TRBJ2-6
clone size: few
D gene: NA
V gene: TRBV18
CDR3 DNA: TGTGCCAGCTCACCACCGGGTATACAGGGAACCCCTTCTGGGGCCAACGTCCTGACTTTC
CDR3 protein: CASSPPGIQGTPSGANVLTF

J gene: TRBJ2-3
clone size: few
D gene: TRBD1
V gene: TRBV6-5
CDR3 DNA: TGTGCCAGCAGTACCGCCGGACAGGGAGGAGATACGCAGTATTTT
CDR3 protein: CASSTAGQGGDTQYF

J gene: TRBJ2-7
clone size: few
D gene: NA
V gene: TRBV6-6
CDR3 DNA: TGTGCCAGCAGTTACTCATCTGGAGGGCCCTACGAGCAGTACTTC
CDR3 protein: CASSYSSGGPYEQYF

J gene: TRBJ2-5
clone size: few
D gene: TRBD2
V gene: TRBV29-1
CDR3 DNA: TGCAGCGAGACTCTAGCGGGGGGCGGAGAGACCCAGTACTTC
CDR3 protein: CSETLAGGGETQYF

J gene: TRBJ1-2
clone size: NA
D gene: NA
V gene: TRBV30
CDR3 DNA: TGTGCCTGGAGTGACCAGGGGCTGGGCTACACCTTC
CDR3 protein: CAWSDQGLGYTF